Listed here are 29 T cell receptor beta chains from one sample, sequenced in a study of T cell repertoires in ileal Crohn's disease. Time point of the sample: inflamed ileum from the surgical specimen. Produced via immunoSEQ multiplex PCR; TCRdb's table is partial and in-frame only. In the table there are 14,000 or so clones, around 79% of which are singletons. The source material was ileal tissue. The receptor set was obtained from an adult with Crohn's disease.

The genes are TRBV7-9 and TRBJ1-2; 12 nucleotides match TRBD1. V shed 3 bases, J shed 4 bases, and the junction held 3 bases outside the gene matches. Per the germline V gene, CDR1 is SEHNR and CDR2 is FQNEAQ (reference sequence). CDR3 size: 15 residues. The CDR3 region has the DNA TGTGCCAGCAGCTTCGGGACAGGGGGCGTCTATGGCTACACCTTC. Protein product: CASSFGTGGVYGYTF. The variable domain in full, completed from reference TRBV7-9 and TRBJ1-2, reads DTGVSQNPRHKITKRGQNVTFRCDPISEHNRLYWYRQTLGQGPEFLTYFQNEAQLEKSRLLSDRFSAERPKGSFSTLEIQRTEQGDSAMYLCASSFGTGGVYGYTFGSGTRLTVV.

The V and J genes are TRBV25-1 and TRBJ1-3; D call uncertain. V was trimmed by 4 bases and J by 8 bases, leaving 3 bases between them. The CDR3 spans 10 residues. Per the germline V gene, CDR1 is MGHDK and CDR2 is SYGVNS. CDR3 amino acids: CASSAYTIYF. CDR3 nucleotide sequence: TGTGCCAGCAGTGCTTACACCATATATTTT.

The V call is TRBV2, the J call TRBJ1-1; D is perhaps TRBD1 (6 bases). Germline CDR1 reads SNHLY; CDR2 reads FYNNEI. This CDR3 region has 14 residues. The ends were cut back, 6 bases at V and 3 bases at J, with 14 bases in the middle. The DNA for the CDR3 is TGTGCCAGCAGCGTGGGGGGCGCGCACACTGAAGCTTTCTTT. Amino acids: CASSVGGAHTEAFF. Looking up the rest from reference TRBV2 and TRBJ1-1 gives the full variable domain: EPEVTQTPSHQVTQMGQEVILRCVPISNHLYFYWYRQILGQKVEFLVSFYNNEISEKSEIFDDQFSVERPDGSNFTLKIRSTKLEDSAMYFCASSVGGAHTEAFFGQGTRLTVV.

The genes are TRBV11-3 and TRBJ2-7, with D perhaps TRBD2 (6 bases). V shed 1 base and J shed 0 bases, with 10 bases lying between them. The CDR3 sequence is 15 residues long. Germline V CDR1 and CDR2: SGHNT, YENEEA. CDR3 nucleotide sequence: TGTGCCAGCAGCTTAGGTAACGGGGGCTCCTACGAGCAGTACTTC. Protein product: CASSLGNGGSYEQYF.

This clone was seen only a few times. This chain joins TRBV19 and TRBJ1-1; D is undetermined. Germline V gene lookup returns CDR1 LNHDA and CDR2 SQIVND (reference sequence). The CDR3 is 14 amino acids. V shed 1 base and J shed 2 bases, with 8 bases lying between them. CDR3 coding DNA: TGTGCCAGTAGTATAGCAGCCCTCAACACTGAAGCTTTCTTT. Residues: CASSIAALNTEAFF.

The chain employs TRBV11-2 and TRBJ2-3, with 10 bases matching TRBD2. The length of the CDR3 is 12 residues. J was trimmed by 9 bases and V by 5 bases; bases with no gene match: 2. Germline V gene lookup returns CDR1 SGHAT and CDR2 FQNNGV. The CDR3 bases are TGTGCCAGCAGCCTGACTAGCGGGACGCAGTATTTT. Amino acids: CASSLTSGTQYF.

The rearrangement links TRBV16 to TRBJ1-1; TRBD1 agrees at 8 bases. J was trimmed by 4 bases and V by 3 bases; bases with no gene match: 7. This CDR3 contains 15 residues. Germline CDR1 and CDR2: KGHSY and FQNENV. The CDR3 sequence is CASSHSRTGTTEAFF. The CDR3 DNA reads TGTGCCAGCAGCCACTCCCGGACAGGGACCACTGAAGCTTTCTTT.

In nucleotides, the CDR3 is TGTGCCAGCAGCTTAGACAGCTTCTATGGCTACACCTTC. This gives the protein CASSLDSFYGYTF. The rearrangement links TRBV7-9 to TRBJ1-2; D uncertain. CDR3 size: 13 residues. Germline CDR1 reads SEHNR; CDR2 reads FQNEAQ (reference sequence). Trimming pared 1 base from V and 4 bases from J, leaving 7 bases between.

The genes are TRBV5-1 and TRBJ2-1; 10 nucleotides align to TRBD1. This CDR3 comprises 14 residues. V lost 5 bases to trimming and J lost 8 bases; unmatched junction nucleotides: 7. The germline gives CDR1 SGHRS, CDR2 YFSETQ. CDR3 residues: CASRKTGGRDEQFF. CDR3 nucleotides: TGCGCCAGCAGGAAGACAGGGGGCCGGGATGAGCAGTTCTTC.

This sequence joins TRBV6-1 and TRBJ1-2; D ambiguous. V lost 5 bases, J lost 4 bases, and 11 bases lay in between. Germline CDR1 MNHNS, CDR2 SASEGT. This CDR3 is built from 13 residues. This CDR3 reads CASSRESIYGYTF. DNA of the CDR3: TGTGCCAGCAGTAGAGAATCAATCTATGGCTACACCTTC.

The chain couples TRBV6-5 to TRBJ1-2; 8 bases agree with TRBD1. The junction had 4 bases not matched to a gene; V was cut back by 2 bases and J by 2 bases. This CDR3 region has 15 residues. Germline CDR1 is MNHEY and CDR2 is SVGAGI. CDR3 nucleotides: TGTGCCAGCAGTTACCGCGGACAGGGCAACTATGGCTACACCTTC. Encoded protein: CASSYRGQGNYGYTF.

V gene TRBV5-1 combines with J gene TRBJ2-2, with TRBD1 as a possible D gene (6 bases). CDR1 and CDR2 (germline): SGHRS, YFSETQ. The V and J ends lost 7 bases and 4 bases respectively, with 14 bases between them. The CDR3 extends over 14 amino acids. CDR3 nucleotides: TGCGCCAGCGTACAGGGATCCAGCACCGGGGAGCTGTTTTTT. It yields the protein CASVQGSSTGELFF.

The chain links TRBV15 to TRBJ1-1; D not resolved. Per germline, CDR1 LNHNV and CDR2 YYDKDF (reference sequence). This CDR3 contains 13 residues. The V end was cut by 3 bases, the J end by 1 base, with 6 bases between. The CDR3 DNA follows: TGTGCCACCAGCAGCGGGAGGAACACTGAAGCTTTCTTT. It translates to CATSSGRNTEAFF.

This chain uses TRBV9 with TRBJ2-1; 9 positions match TRBD2. In germline, CDR1 is SGDLS, CDR2 YYNGEE. This CDR3 contains 16 residues. The trim removed 0 bases at V and 2 bases at J, leaving 3 bases unmatched. Written as DNA, the CDR3 is TGTGCCAGCAGCGTAGAAGCGGGGGGACCCTACAATGAGCAGTTCTTC. It is translated as CASSVEAGGPYNEQFF. Variable domain in full (rest from reference TRBV9 and TRBJ2-1): DSGVTQTPKHLITATGQRVTLRCSPRSGDLSVYWYQQSLDQGLQFLIQYYNGEERAKGNILERFSAQQFPDLHSELNLSSLELGDSALYFCASSVEAGGPYNEQFFGPGTRLTVL.

The V gene is TRBV15, the J gene TRBJ1-1; D call uncertain. This CDR3 comprises 19 residues. Germline V gene sequence: CDR1 LNHNV, CDR2 YYDKDF (reference sequence). Trimming removed 0 bases from V and 0 bases from J, with 20 bases in between. The CDR3 loop reads CATSRDRGGRFRMNTEAFF. The CDR3, as DNA: TGTGCCACCAGCAGAGATCGGGGTGGCAGGTTTCGTATGAACACTGAAGCTTTCTTT.

This chain connects TRBV29-1 to TRBJ1-1; D unresolved. Germline V lookup: CDR1 SQVTM, CDR2 ANQGSEA. V was trimmed by 6 bases and J by 4 bases, leaving 9 bases between them. This CDR3 contains 11 residues. The CDR3 DNA sequence: TGCAGCGTCGAGGTGTTCACTGAAGCTTTCTTT. This gives the protein CSVEVFTEAFF.

The CDR3 protein is CASSFFGSEGTFF. In nucleotides, the CDR3 is TGTGCCAGCAGTTTCTTCGGATCGGAAGGGACTTTCTTT. The chain carries TRBV6-5 and TRBJ1-1, with unresolved D. CDR1 is MNHEY and CDR2 is SVGAGI in the germline V gene. V was clipped by 4 bases and J by 12 bases, with 18 bases between them. The CDR3 contains 13 residues.

The chain couples TRBV2 to TRBJ1-4; D gene unclear. The germline V and J ends were trimmed by 6 bases and 7 bases, with 9 bases remaining between them. The germline CDR1 and CDR2 sequences are SNHLY and FYNNEI. The CDR3 covers 12 residues. CDR3 in amino acids: CASSIRGEKLFF. As DNA, the CDR3 is TGTGCCAGCAGCATCCGGGGTGAAAAACTGTTTTTT.

By frequency in the sample, this clone is medium-sized. This sequence joins TRBV12-5 and TRBJ1-3; D is unresolved. Germline V gene lookup returns CDR1 LGHNT and CDR2 FRNRAP. The CDR3 has 15 residues. V dropped 1 base and J dropped 4 bases, with 11 bases sitting between them. As DNA, the CDR3 is TGTGCTAGTGGTTTGGGGGTGAGCGGCGGAAACACCATATATTTT. Its protein product is CASGLGVSGGNTIYF. The whole variable domain, remainder taken from reference TRBV12-5 and TRBJ1-3, is DARVTQTPRHKVTEMGQEVTMRCQPILGHNTVFWYRQTMMQGLELLAYFRNRAPLDDSGMPKDRFSAEMPDATLATLKIQPSEPRDSAVYFCASGLGVSGGNTIYFGEGSWLTVV.

The chain recombines TRBV10-1 with TRBJ1-1, with D perhaps matching TRBD1 (5 bases). The CDR3 loop spans 13 amino acids. Germline values: CDR1 WNHNN, CDR2 SYGVQD (reference sequence). V lost 4 bases to trimming and J lost 1 base, with 7 bases between them. The CDR3 nucleotides read TGCGCCAGCAGTGCCCAGGGGAACACTGAAGCTTTCTTT. Residues: CASSAQGNTEAFF.

This rearrangement joins TRBV12-5 to TRBJ1-4; TRBD1 matches 9 bases. The V gene end was trimmed by 2 bases and the J gene end by 8 bases; junction bases not matched to a gene: 6. CDR3 length: 15 amino acids. Germline V gives CDR1 LGHNT, CDR2 FRNRAP. The CDR3 sequence: CASGLIQGAGEKLFF. As DNA, the CDR3 is TGTGCTAGTGGTTTGATACAGGGGGCCGGGGAAAAACTGTTTTTT.

The V and J genes are TRBV11-2 and TRBJ1-2; TRBD1 matches 7 bases. The germline V gene has CDR1 SGHAT and CDR2 FQNNGV. This CDR3 has 17 amino acids. Trimming cost V 1 base and J 4 bases; bases outside gene matches: 12. The CDR3 DNA sequence: TGTGCCAGCAGCTTAGCGGGACAGAGTGTTGGAACCTATGGCTACACCTTC. The encoded protein is CASSLAGQSVGTYGYTF.

The V gene is TRBV6-1, the J gene TRBJ1-1; D not certain. V was shortened by 1 base and J by 1 base, with 7 bases between the two germline ends. The germline CDR1 and CDR2 sequences are MNHNS and SASEGT. The CDR3 is made up of 14 amino acids. This CDR3 reads CASSEGVENTEAFF. CDR3 nucleotide sequence: TGTGCCAGCAGTGAAGGTGTGGAGAACACTGAAGCTTTCTTT.

The CDR3 reads CASSRSASTDTQYF. The CDR3 DNA sequence: TGTGCCAGCAGCCGCTCGGCTAGCACAGATACGCAGTATTTT. This rearrangement joins TRBV7-3 to TRBJ2-3; D is unclear. Trimming cost V 5 bases and J 0 bases, with 9 bases left between them. From germline, CDR1 is SGHTA and CDR2 FQGTGA. The length of the CDR3 is 14 residues.

The chain recombines TRBV19 with TRBJ2-7; D is perhaps TRBD1 (7 bases). With 10 bases removed from V and 4 bases from J, the gap between germline ends came to 17 bases. Germline values: CDR1 LNHDA, CDR2 SQIVND (reference sequence). The CDR3 has 13 residues. CDR3 in DNA: TGTGCCAACCCCCAGGGGGGAGGATACGAGCAGTACTTC. It yields the protein CANPQGGGYEQYF.

Written as DNA, the CDR3 is TGTGCCAGCTCACGCGACCGGGGACAGGTAGGGGAGGGTCAGCCCCAGCATTTT. This gives the protein CASSRDRGQVGEGQPQHF. J is TRBJ1-5 and V is TRBV18; 8 bases are shared with TRBD1. This CDR3 spans 18 amino acids. The germline CDR1 and CDR2 sequences are KGHSH and LQKENI. The ends lost 4 bases at V and 6 bases at J; junction bases unmatched: 17.

This chain connects TRBV10-3 to TRBJ1-1, with D possibly TRBD1 on 6 matching bases. Trimming left V 4 bases short and J 1 base short, with 13 bases between. The germline V gene encodes CDR1 ENHRY and CDR2 SYGVKD. This CDR3 region has 15 residues. The CDR3 loop reads CAISGRGGENTEAFF. The DNA of the CDR3 is TGTGCCATCAGTGGCAGGGGTGGGGAGAACACTGAAGCTTTCTTT.

The rearrangement uses TRBV5-1 and TRBJ1-1; D is unresolved. The germline CDR1 and CDR2 sequences are SGHRS and YFSETQ. The CDR3 sequence is 16 residues long. Trimming shortened V by 3 bases and J by 6 bases, and 21 bases separated the two germline ends. The CDR3 is CASSSGFDLNGPEAFF. Here the CDR3 DNA reads TGCGCCAGCAGCTCTGGGTTCGACCTTAACGGCCCTGAAGCTTTCTTT.

The chain employs TRBV7-3 and TRBJ1-5; D gene uncertain. This CDR3 region has 13 residues. Deletions cut 3 bases from V and 0 bases from J, with 3 bases between. Germline V CDR1 and CDR2: SGHTA, FQGTGA. CDR3 protein: CASSLDSNQPQHF. CDR3 coding DNA: TGTGCCAGCAGCTTGGATAGCAATCAGCCCCAGCATTTT. The full variable domain, in which reference TRBV7-3 and TRBJ1-5 provide the parts outside the CDR3, is GAGVSQTPSNKVTEKGKYVELRCDPISGHTALYWYRQSLGQGPEFLIYFQGTGAADDSGLPNDRFFAVRPEGSVSTLKIQRTERGDSAVYLCASSLDSNQPQHFGDGTRLSIL.